The clone carrying this TCR beta chain has at least ten counts. Its antigen is currently unknown. This sample is drawn from a study of T-cell memory formation after mild COVID-19. Study at large: The two donors had largely donor-specific TCR clusters. Overall study results and limits: The study detected some responding clones in pre-infection memory, suggesting cross-reactive memory joined. Clones that contracted clustered mainly in CM and EM if CD4+ and in EMRA if CD8+.

CDR3 length equals 16 residues. With 4 bases clipped from V and 5 bases from J, the junction kept 12 bases outside the gene matches. Per the germline V gene, CDR1 is SGHRS and CDR2 is YFSETQ. TCRdb called the 5' RACE reads again in MiXCR, with one record for every CDR3 protein. The profile shows some 69,000 distinct CDR3 sequences, 16% of them singletons. The rearrangement joins TRBV5-1 to TRBJ2-7; 10 bases align to TRBD2. The clonotype comes from an adult woman who had mild COVID-19 (a few samples of this study predate the infection). Cell type and time point are not known. Sequenced material: PBMCs or a T cell subset sorted from them (not recorded which). In nucleotides, the CDR3 is TGCGCCAGCAGCCAAGATCTAGCGGGAGTTGGTAACGAGCAGTACTTC. Translated, it gives CASSQDLAGVGNEQYF.